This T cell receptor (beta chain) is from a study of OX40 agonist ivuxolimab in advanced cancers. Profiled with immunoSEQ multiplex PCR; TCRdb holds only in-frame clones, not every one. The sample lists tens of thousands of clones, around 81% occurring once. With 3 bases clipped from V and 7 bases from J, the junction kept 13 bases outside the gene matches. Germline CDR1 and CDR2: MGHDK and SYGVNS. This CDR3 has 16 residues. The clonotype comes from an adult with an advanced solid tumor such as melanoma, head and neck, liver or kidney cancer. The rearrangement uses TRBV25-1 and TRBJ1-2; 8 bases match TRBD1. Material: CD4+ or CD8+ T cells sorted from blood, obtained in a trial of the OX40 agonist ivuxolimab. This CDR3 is CASSDTPGGPLTGYTF. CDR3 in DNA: TGTGCCAGCAGTGACACTCCAGGGGGCCCCTTAACTGGCTACACCTTC.